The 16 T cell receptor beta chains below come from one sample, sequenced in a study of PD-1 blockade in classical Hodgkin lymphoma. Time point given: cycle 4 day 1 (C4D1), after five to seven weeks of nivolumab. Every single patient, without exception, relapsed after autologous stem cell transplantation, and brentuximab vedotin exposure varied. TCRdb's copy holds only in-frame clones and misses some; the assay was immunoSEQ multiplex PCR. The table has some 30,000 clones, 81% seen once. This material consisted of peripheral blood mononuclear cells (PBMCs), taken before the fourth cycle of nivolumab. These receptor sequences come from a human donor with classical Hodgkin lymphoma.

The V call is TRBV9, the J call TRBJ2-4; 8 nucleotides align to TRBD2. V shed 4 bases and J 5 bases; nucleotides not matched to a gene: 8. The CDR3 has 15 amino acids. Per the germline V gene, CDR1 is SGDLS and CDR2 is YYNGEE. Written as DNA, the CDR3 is TGTGCCAGCAGCTCCCTCGGGGGGGAGGAAAACATTCAGTACTTC. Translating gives CASSSLGGEENIQYF.

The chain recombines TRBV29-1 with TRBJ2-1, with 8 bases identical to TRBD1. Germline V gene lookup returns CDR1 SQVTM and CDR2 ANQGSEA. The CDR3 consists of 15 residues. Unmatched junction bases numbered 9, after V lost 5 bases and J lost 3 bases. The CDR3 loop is CSVSSGTGRYNEQFF. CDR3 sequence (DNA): TGCAGCGTTTCTTCCGGGACAGGACGCTACAATGAGCAGTTCTTC.

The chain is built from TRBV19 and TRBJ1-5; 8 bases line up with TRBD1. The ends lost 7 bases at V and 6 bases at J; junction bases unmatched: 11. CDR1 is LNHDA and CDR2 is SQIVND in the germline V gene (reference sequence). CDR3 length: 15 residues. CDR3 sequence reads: CASMDGQGLGQPQHF. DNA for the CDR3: TGTGCCAGTATGGACGGACAGGGTCTGGGTCAGCCCCAGCATTTT.

The CDR3 sequence is CASSESHSNQPQHF. The CDR3 DNA sequence: TGTGCCAGCAGTGAATCCCATAGCAATCAGCCCCAGCATTTT. The chain employs TRBV25-1 and TRBJ1-5; D ambiguous. There are 14 residues in the CDR3. The V end was cut by 1 base, the J end by 0 bases, with 4 bases between. CDR1 is MGHDK, CDR2 SYGVNS, per germline.

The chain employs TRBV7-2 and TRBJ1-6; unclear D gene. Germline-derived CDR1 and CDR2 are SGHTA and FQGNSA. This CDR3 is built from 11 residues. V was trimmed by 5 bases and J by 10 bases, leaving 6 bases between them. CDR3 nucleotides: TGTGCCAGCAGCCTGGGGTCACCCCTCCACTTT. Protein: CASSLGSPLHF.

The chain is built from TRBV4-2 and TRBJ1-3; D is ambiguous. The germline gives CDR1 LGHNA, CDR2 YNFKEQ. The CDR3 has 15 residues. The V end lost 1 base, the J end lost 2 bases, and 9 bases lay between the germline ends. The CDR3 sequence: CASSQVQAAGNTIYF. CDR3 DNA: TGTGCCAGCAGCCAAGTTCAGGCGGCTGGAAACACCATATATTTT.

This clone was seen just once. CDR3 DNA sequence: TGTGCTAGTGGCTCTAGGGGATCAGATACGCAGTATTTT. It specifies CASGSRGSDTQYF. V gene TRBV12-5 combines with J gene TRBJ2-3; D might be TRBD1 (5 bases). Germline assignment: CDR1 LGHNT and CDR2 FRNRAP. Trimming left V 6 bases short and J 4 bases short, with 11 bases between. This CDR3 comprises 13 residues.

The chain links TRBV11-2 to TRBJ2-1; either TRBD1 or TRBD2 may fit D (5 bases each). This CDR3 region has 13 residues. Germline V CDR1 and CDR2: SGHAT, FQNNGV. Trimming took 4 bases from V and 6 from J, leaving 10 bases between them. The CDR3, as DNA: TGTGCCAGCAGCTCCGGGGCCGGCAATGAGCAGTTCTTC. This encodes CASSSGAGNEQFF.

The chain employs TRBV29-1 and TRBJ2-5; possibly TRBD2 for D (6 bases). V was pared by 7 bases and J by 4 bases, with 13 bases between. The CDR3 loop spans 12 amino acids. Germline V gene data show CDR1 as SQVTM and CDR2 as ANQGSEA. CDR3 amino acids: CSGGWGGETQYF. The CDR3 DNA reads TGCAGCGGTGGGTGGGGAGGAGAGACCCAGTACTTC.

CDR3 nucleotide sequence: TGTGCCAGCAGCCACTCGCGGGGGGATGATGGCTACACCTTC. Residues: CASSHSRGDDGYTF. The genes are TRBV4-2 and TRBJ1-2, with D perhaps matching TRBD1 (5 bases). The ends were cut back, 3 bases at V and 6 bases at J, with 14 bases in the middle. CDR3 length: 14 residues. CDR1 and CDR2 from the germline V gene are LGHNA and YNFKEQ.

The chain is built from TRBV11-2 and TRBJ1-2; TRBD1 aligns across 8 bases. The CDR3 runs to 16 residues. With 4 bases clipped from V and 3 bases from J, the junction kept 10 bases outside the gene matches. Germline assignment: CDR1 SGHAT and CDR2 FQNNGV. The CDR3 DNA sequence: TGTGCCAGCAGCTCCATTCGGGACAGGCCCTACTATGGCTACACCTTC. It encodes CASSSIRDRPYYGYTF.

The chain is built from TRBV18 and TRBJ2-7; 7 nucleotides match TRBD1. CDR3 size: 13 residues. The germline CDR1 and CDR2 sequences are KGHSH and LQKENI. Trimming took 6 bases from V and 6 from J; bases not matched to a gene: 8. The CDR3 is CASSLDRALEQYV. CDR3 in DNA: TGTGCCAGCTCCCTCGACAGGGCGCTCGAGCAGTACGTC.

CDR3 amino acids: CASSLTISDQPQHF. In nucleotides, the CDR3 is TGCGCCAGCAGCCTTACAATTTCGGATCAGCCCCAGCATTTT. The chain links TRBV4-3 to TRBJ1-5, with D unclear. The ends were cut back, 4 bases at V and 5 bases at J, with 12 bases in the middle. Looked up from germline, CDR1 is LGHNA and CDR2 is YSLEER. CDR3 length: 14 residues.

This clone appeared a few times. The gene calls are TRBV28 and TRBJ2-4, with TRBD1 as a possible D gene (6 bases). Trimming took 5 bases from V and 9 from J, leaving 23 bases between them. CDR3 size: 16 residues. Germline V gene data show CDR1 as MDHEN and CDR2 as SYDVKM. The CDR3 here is CASSLGTLTGIGIQYF. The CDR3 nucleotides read TGTGCCAGCAGTCTTGGGACCTTAACAGGGATAGGCATTCAGTACTTC.

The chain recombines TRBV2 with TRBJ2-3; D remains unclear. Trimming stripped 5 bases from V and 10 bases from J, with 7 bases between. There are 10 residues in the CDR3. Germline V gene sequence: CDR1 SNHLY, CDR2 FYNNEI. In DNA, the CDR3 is TGTGCCAGCAGTAGTAAATCGCAGTATTTT. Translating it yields CASSSKSQYF.

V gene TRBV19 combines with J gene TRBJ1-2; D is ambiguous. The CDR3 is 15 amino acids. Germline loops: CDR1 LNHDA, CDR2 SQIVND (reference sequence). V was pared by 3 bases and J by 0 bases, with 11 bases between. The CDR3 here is CASSITRQPNYGYTF. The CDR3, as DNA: TGTGCCAGTAGTATTACGCGACAACCTAACTATGGCTACACCTTC.